One sample yielded the 4 T cell receptor beta chains listed below, sequenced in a study of TIL therapy for anti-PD-1-resistant metastatic lung cancer. Sequencing used immunoSEQ v3. Libraries were prepared by immunoSEQ multiplex PCR; TCRdb keeps only in-frame clonotypes and omits some of them. The data contain approximately 20,000 clones, over 75% of them singletons. Time point of the sample: pre-treatment sample, taken before nivolumab and TIL therapy. The material sequenced was blood, taken at baseline. The receptors shown here come from a person aged 25 to 85 with non-small cell lung cancer.

The rearrangement joins TRBV18 to TRBJ2-2; TRBD2 matches 11 bases. Trimming removed 8 bases from V and 3 bases from J; junction bases left unmatched: 5. Germline V CDR1 and CDR2: KGHSH, LQKENI. This CDR3 spans 15 amino acids. The CDR3 sequence is CASPTSGSDTGELFF. The CDR3 DNA reads as TGTGCCAGCCCAACTAGCGGGAGTGACACCGGGGAGCTGTTTTTT.

This clone is a singleton in its sample. The chain carries TRBV5-1 and TRBJ2-3; D is uncertain. The CDR3 totals 16 residues. Trimming took off 1 base at V and 2 bases at J, with 14 bases between the two ends. CDR1 and CDR2 (germline): SGHRS, YFSETQ. For the CDR3, the DNA is TGCGCCAGCAGCTTGTTAGGGAATGGATTCACAGATACGCAGTATTTT. Translated, it gives CASSLLGNGFTDTQYF.

The V call is TRBV2, the J call TRBJ1-5; TRBD1 is a possible D gene (5 bases). The germline V gene has CDR1 SNHLY and CDR2 FYNNEI. V lost 5 bases, J lost 0 bases, and 8 bases lay in between. The CDR3 consists of 14 residues. For the CDR3, the DNA is TGTGCCAGCAGTCGGGGGAATAGCAATCAGCCCCAGCATTTT. Translated, it gives CASSRGNSNQPQHF. Drawing the rest from reference TRBV2 and TRBJ1-5, the complete variable domain is EPEVTQTPSHQVTQMGQEVILRCVPISNHLYFYWYRQILGQKVEFLVSFYNNEISEKSEIFDDQFSVERPDGSNFTLKIRSTKLEDSAMYFCASSRGNSNQPQHFGDGTRLSIL.

V usage is TRBV27 and J usage is TRBJ1-1; 9 bases agree with TRBD1. CDR1 is MNHEY and CDR2 is SMNVEV in the germline V gene (reference sequence). The CDR3 is 15 residues long. V was clipped by 6 bases and J by 3 bases; unmatched bases: 8. CDR3 bases: TGTGCCAGCAGGGACAGGGGAATTGTTGACACTGAAGCTTTCTTT. Its protein product is CASRDRGIVDTEAFF.